The rows below give T cell receptor beta chains drawn from one sample of a study of OX40 agonist ivuxolimab in advanced cancers. Using immunoSEQ multiplex PCR, the repertoire was profiled, and TCRdb retains in-frame clones only, with some absent. There are over 55,000 clones in the sample; roughly nine tenths occur only once, and 3% to 4% lies in the top ten. The starting material was CD4+ or CD8+ T cells sorted from blood, obtained in a trial of the OX40 agonist ivuxolimab. The receptors shown here come from an adult with an advanced solid tumor such as melanoma, head and neck, liver or kidney cancer. Both conserved end residues are part of each CDR3. Fields, in order: clone size, D gene, V gene, J gene, CDR3 length, CDR3 DNA, CDR3 protein. D genes are given only for firm matches. Some rows mark clone size as missing; the rest say once, few, many or name a class of expanded clone.

>NA|TRBD2|TRBV2|TRBJ2-7|14
TGTGCCAGCAGTGTAGAGACTAGCGGCTACGAGCAGTACTTC
CASSVETSGYEQYF
>few|NA|TRBV7-5|TRBJ1-1|14
TGTGCCAGAAGCTTAGAAGGGGAAAGTACTGAAGCTTTCTTT
CARSLEGESTEAFF
>NA|NA|TRBV6-5|TRBJ1-5|14
TGTGCCAGCAGTTCGGGGGGAGGCAATCAGCCCCAGCATTTT
CASSSGGGNQPQHF
>NA|NA|TRBV28|TRBJ1-2|15
TGTGCCAGCAGTTTACATCTAGACAGGAGCTATGGCTACACCTTC
CASSLHLDRSYGYTF
>NA|NA|TRBV19|TRBJ2-2|14
TGTGCCAGTAGTATTCTTCCTAACATGGGGGAGCTGTTTTTT
CASSILPNMGELFF
>NA|TRBD2|TRBV2|TRBJ2-7|14
TGTGCCAGCTCGGAAGCTAGCGGGAGTTACGAGCAGTACTTC
CASSEASGSYEQYF
>NA|TRBD2|TRBV9|TRBJ2-1|15
TGTGCCAGCGGCCTGACTAGCGGGAGTAGAAATGAGCAGTTCTTC
CASGLTSGSRNEQFF
>NA|NA|TRBV5-4|TRBJ1-2|15
TGTGCCAGCAGCTTGGTTAGCCCGATTAACTATGGCTACACCTTC
CASSLVSPINYGYTF
>NA|NA|TRBV6-5|TRBJ2-3|14
TGTGCCAGCAGTTCGCAAGCGCCATACGATACGCAGTATTTT
CASSSQAPYDTQYF
>once|TRBD1|TRBV7-2|TRBJ2-7|15
TGTGCCAGCAGCCCAACAGGGGGGAAGACCTACGAGCAGTACTTC
CASSPTGGKTYEQYF
>NA|TRBD1|TRBV13|TRBJ1-2|14
TGTGCCAGTTTCCCGACAGGGGCTAACTATGGCTACACCTTC
CASFPTGANYGYTF
>NA|NA|TRBV27|TRBJ1-5|13
TGTGCCACCGGAAAACAGGGTTCTCAGCCCCAGCATTTT
CATGKQGSQPQHF
>NA|NA|TRBV13|TRBJ2-5|13
TGTGCCAGCAGCCCCCCGGGGAAGGAGACCCAGTACTTC
CASSPPGKETQYF
>NA|NA|TRBV5-6|TRBJ1-1|14
TGTGCCAGCAGCCCTCGTTGGTGGGACACTGAAGCTTTCTTT
CASSPRWWDTEAFF
>NA|NA|TRBV6-4|TRBJ1-1|13
TGTGCCAGCAGTGAATGGCAGAACACTGAAGCTTTCTTT
CASSEWQNTEAFF
>NA|NA|TRBV2|TRBJ2-1|14
TGTGCCAGCAGTTACTCGATTTTTGACAATGAGCAGTTCTTC
CASSYSIFDNEQFF
>once|NA|TRBV9|TRBJ1-1|15
TGTGCCAGCAGCGTATCCGCATATGAGAACACTGAAGCTTTCTTT
CASSVSAYENTEAFF
>NA|TRBD1|TRBV7-9|TRBJ2-2|16
TGTGCCAGCAGCGCAACCGGGACAGGGGCGGCCGGGGAGCTGTTTTTT
CASSATGTGAAGELFF
>NA|NA|TRBV7-2|TRBJ2-7|15
TGTGCCAGCAGCTTAACTGGGAACGAACTCTACGAGCAGTACTTC
CASSLTGNELYEQYF
>NA|NA|TRBV7-2|TRBJ2-1|16
TGTGCCAGCAGAACTAGGACCGGTGTGGTAAGTAGTGAGCAGTTCTTC
CASRTRTGVVSSEQFF
>NA|TRBD1|TRBV5-6|TRBJ1-1|16
TGTGCCAGCAGCGGACTCCGGAGGGACAGGGGAACTGAAGCTTTCTTT
CASSGLRRDRGTEAFF
>NA|TRBD2|TRBV7-9|TRBJ2-1|16
TGTGCCAGCAGCGCCCCGGGCGGGAGCTCCTACAATGAGCAGTTCTTC
CASSAPGGSSYNEQFF
>NA|TRBD2|TRBV6-6|TRBJ2-7|14
TGTGCCAGCACCTACGGGACTAGAGCTCACGAGCAGTACTTC
CASTYGTRAHEQYF
>few|NA|TRBV28|TRBJ2-2|12
TGTGCCAGCAGTTTATGGGCCGGGGAGCTGTTTTTT
CASSLWAGELFF
>NA|TRBD2|TRBV6-6|TRBJ2-1|15
TGTGCCAGCAGTGGGATGGGCGGGAGAGTCAATGAGCAGTTCTTC
CASSGMGGRVNEQFF
>NA|TRBD1|TRBV6-5|TRBJ2-3|14
TGTGCCAGCAGTTCTGGACAGGGCGCAGATACGCAGTATTTT
CASSSGQGADTQYF
>once|TRBD1|TRBV7-2|TRBJ2-7|15
TGTGCCAGCAGCCGTCCGGGACAGGGGGCGAACGAGCAGTACTTC
CASSRPGQGANEQYF
>few|NA|TRBV27|TRBJ1-5|15
TGTGCCAGCAGCCTAACCCGGACAGGCAATCAGCCCCAGCATTTT
CASSLTRTGNQPQHF
>NA|NA|TRBV21-1|TRBJ2-7|14
TGTGCCAGCTTAACGACTACCTGGGTCTACGAGCAGTACTTC
CASLTTTWVYEQYF
>NA|NA|TRBV19|TRBJ1-5|13
TGTGCCAGTAGTATAGACAGCTATCAGCCCCAGCATTTT
CASSIDSYQPQHF
>NA|NA|TRBV7-9|TRBJ2-7|12
TGTGCCAGCAGCTTAGTGACAGACGAGCAGTACTTC
CASSLVTDEQYF
>few|NA|TRBV27|TRBJ1-2|15
TGTGCCAGCAGTGGGGGGGACGCAGTTAGTGGTGGCTACACCTTC
CASSGGDAVSGGYTF
>NA|NA|TRBV27|TRBJ1-3|13
TGTGCCAGCAGTACAGGGTCTGGAAACACCATATATTTT
CASSTGSGNTIYF
>NA|NA|TRBV1|TRBJ2-5|14
TGCACCAGCAGCCGTAGACTTCGCCAAGAGACCCAGTACTTC
CTSSRRLRQETQYF
>NA|NA|TRBV28|TRBJ2-3|17
TGTGCCAGCGATGTCTCGGCGGAGATAACAAGCACAGATACGCAGTATTTT
CASDVSAEITSTDTQYF
>NA|NA|TRBV5-1|TRBJ1-1|14
TGCGCCAGCAGCTTGTACGGGGGCGACACTGAAGCTTTCTTT
CASSLYGGDTEAFF
>NA|NA|TRBV5-6|TRBJ2-1|16
TGTGCCAGCAGCTCCCTCGTAGGGGCGGGCTACAATGAGCAGTTCTTC
CASSSLVGAGYNEQFF
>NA|TRBD2|TRBV7-9|TRBJ2-1|13
TGTGCCAGCAGCTTAGGACTAGCGAATGAGCAGTTCTTC
CASSLGLANEQFF
>NA|NA|TRBV4-1|TRBJ2-1|14
TGCGCCAGCAGCCAAGACTCACTTGGGCCCGAGCAGTTCTTC
CASSQDSLGPEQFF
>NA|NA|TRBV10-2|TRBJ2-7|18
TGCGCCAGCAGCCTCCGCAAGGAGGGCGGGATTAGCTCCTACGAGCAGTACTTC
CASSLRKEGGISSYEQYF
>NA|NA|TRBV5-4|TRBJ2-4|15
TGTGCCAGCAGGGGAGACACGACCTCCAAAAACATTCAGTACTTC
CASRGDTTSKNIQYF
>NA|TRBD2|TRBV28|TRBJ2-7|14
TGTGCCAGCAGTGCTAATCTAGCGGACTACGAGCAGTACTTC
CASSANLADYEQYF
>NA|NA|TRBV28|TRBJ1-5|16
TGTGCCAGCAGTTTCTGGGGGCGAGAGAGCAATCAGCCCCAGCATTTT
CASSFWGRESNQPQHF
>NA|TRBD2|TRBV7-2|TRBJ2-3|15
TGTGCCAGCAGCTATACTAGCGGGGCGGGGGATACGCAGTATTTT
CASSYTSGAGDTQYF
>NA|NA|TRBV5-1|TRBJ2-2|13
TGCGCCAGCAGCCCGGGAGAATACGGGGAGCTGTTTTTT
CASSPGEYGELFF
>NA|TRBD1|TRBV7-8|TRBJ2-7|16
TGTGCCAGCAGCTTACACCCCGGGACAGGGATATACGAGCAGTACTTC
CASSLHPGTGIYEQYF
>NA|TRBD2|TRBV9|TRBJ2-3|16
TGTGCCAGCAGCGTATCCGGCGGGAGGGCCTCAGATACGCAGTATTTT
CASSVSGGRASDTQYF
>NA|TRBD2|TRBV6-6|TRBJ2-3|16
TGTGCCAGCAGTTACGTGGCGGGAGAGCACACAGATACGCAGTATTTT
CASSYVAGEHTDTQYF
>NA|TRBD2|TRBV7-9|TRBJ2-2|17
TGTGCCAGCAGCTCCCCGGCGGGAGGAGAGGCACCCGGGGAGCTGTTTTTT
CASSSPAGGEAPGELFF